These T cell receptor beta chains were read from a single sample in a study of T-cell reconstitution after alpha-beta-depleted transplantation in children. MiXCR, applied by TCRdb to the PCR reads, yields one record per CDR3 protein. This table has about 870,000 distinct CDR3 sequences, around 17% appearing once. Sequenced material: PBMCs, mostly from graft donor cells, taken 360 days after TCRalphabeta/CD19-depleted stem cell transplant. These receptors originate from a male patient younger than 18 who had a stem cell transplant for acute lymphoblastic leukemia, so the T cells may come from the graft donor. The CDR3 runs from the conserved cysteine through the conserved F or W. The listing skips clone size in some rows; elsewhere it reads once, few, many or a size class.

j_gene	v_gene	abundance	CDR3aa
TRBJ2-1	TRBV2	.	CTRSLRKLGGRQGYNEQFF
TRBJ1-1	TRBV10-3	.	CAISERAGSTEAFF
TRBJ2-7	TRBV7-2	.	CASSLMGLSSYEQYF
TRBJ1-2	TRBV3-1	.	CACSKGFLGTGANYGYTF
TRBJ1-1	TRBV9	.	CASSVDQRGTEAFF
TRBJ2-7	TRBV7-7	.	CASSPGLGIAYEQYF
TRBJ2-7	TRBV18	few	CASSPFPLGQSYEQYF
TRBJ2-2	TRBV3-1	.	CASSQGSSGRTGELFF
TRBJ2-1	TRBV7-3	.	CASSPVREPYNEQFF
TRBJ2-1	TRBV4-1	.	CASSQVGLAGSNEQFF
TRBJ1-1	TRBV5-1	.	CASSLEAPGGVEF
TRBJ2-5	TRBV29-1	few	CSVGQGRGETQYF
TRBJ2-5	TRBV7-9	.	CASSRSMETQYF
TRBJ2-7	TRBV12-3/TRBV12-4	.	CASSLTLAGDYEQYF
TRBJ2-7	TRBV4-1	.	CASSQATSGSYEQYF
TRBJ2-1	TRBV20-1	.	CCARGEDSLIWNEQFF
TRBJ2-4	TRBV25-1	many	CASSDPDAKNIQYF
TRBJ2-5	TRBV11-2	many	CASSFPGTRGQTQYF
TRBJ2-7	TRBV27	many	CASSLGQGIRYEQYF
TRBJ1-1	TRBV7-2	few	CASSFRTGGWGGTEAFF
TRBJ2-5	TRBV7-7	many	CASSSSLAEGETQYF
TRBJ2-5	TRBV18	.	CASSSQGSQETQYF
TRBJ2-1	TRBV12-3/TRBV12-4	few	CASSFGPAANEQFF
TRBJ1-5	TRBV4-1	few	CASSQDSYKLSSNQPQHF
TRBJ2-3	TRBV18	.	CASSPKVAGARDTQYF
TRBJ2-1	TRBV20-1	.	CSASGLAIYNEQFF
TRBJ2-7	TRBV14	.	CASSQNSLPYYEQYF
TRBJ2-1	TRBV9	few	CASSVEGLAGGNPSSYNEQFF
TRBJ2-2	TRBV10-3	.	CAISNLLTGEEAGELFF
TRBJ2-5	TRBV14	.	CASSQGLGRTQYF
TRBJ2-2	TRBV25-1	few	CASSATGISGSNTGELFF
TRBJ1-4	TRBV7-8	.	CASSLVGGTNEKLFF
TRBJ1-1	TRBV6-1	.	CASTWTGGEMNTEAFF
TRBJ2-1	TRBV12-3/TRBV12-4	.	CASSQVPGLAEYNEQFF
TRBJ2-7	TRBV20-1	few	CSARPASGAAYEQYF
TRBJ2-1	TRBV9	.	CASSAEGLATSYNEQFF
TRBJ2-7	TRBV6-5	.	CASSYSKQGYEQYF
TRBJ2-7	TRBV12-3/TRBV12-4	.	CASSKRQGPTYEQYF
TRBJ2-4	TRBV29-1	many	CSVKSKVLAKNIQYF
TRBJ2-7	TRBV4-1	.	CASSQFRDRTSGITYEQYF
TRBJ2-2	TRBV7-8	few	CASSPLVAGELFF
TRBJ1-1	TRBV29-1	few	CSVTAMNTEAFF